Below are 13 T cell receptor beta chains sequenced from a single sample in a study of blood T cell repertoires in COVID-19. TCRdb's table, derived via immunoSEQ multiplex PCR, lists solely in-frame clones and lacks some. The sample records 250,000 to 350,000 clones, approximately 90% being singletons. The specimen was peripheral blood. The source is a man in his thirties or forties with acute or convalescent COVID-19.

This clone was observed once. The chain carries TRBV28 and TRBJ2-3, with TRBD2 matching 7 bases. The CDR3 consists of 15 residues. Germline V lookup: CDR1 MDHEN, CDR2 SYDVKM. Trimming at V came to 5 bases and at J to 6 bases, leaving 11 bases not matched to a gene. The CDR3 here is CASSDFSGTPDTQYF. CDR3 nucleotides: TGTGCCAGCAGTGATTTCAGCGGGACTCCGGATACGCAGTATTTT.

V usage is TRBV6-5 and J usage is TRBJ1-1; D possibly corresponds to TRBD1 (5 bases). CDR3 size: 15 residues. Between the trimmed V and J ends, which lost 2 bases and 5 bases, there was a span of 15 bases. Germline CDR1 reads MNHEY; CDR2 reads SVGAGI. CDR3 sequence reads: CASSYEFQGGTEAFF. DNA for the CDR3: TGTGCCAGCAGTTACGAATTCCAGGGAGGGACTGAAGCTTTCTTT.

The chain is built from TRBV3-1 (or the pseudogene TRBV3-2) and TRBJ1-1; D gene uncertain. Trimming removed 6 bases at V and 2 bases at J, with 10 bases between. The CDR3 spans 13 residues. Germline CDR1 is LGHDT and CDR2 is YNNKEL (reference sequence). The CDR3 region is CASRGSGNTEAFF. The DNA for the CDR3 is TGTGCCAGCAGGGGAAGCGGAAACACTGAAGCTTTCTTT.

The chain employs TRBV20-1 and TRBJ2-7, with a tentative D call TRBD2 (6 bases). The germline gives CDR1 DFQATT, CDR2 SNEGSKA (reference sequence). The CDR3 runs to 11 residues. The germline V and J ends were trimmed by 6 bases and 3 bases, with 9 bases remaining between them. The CDR3 DNA follows: TGCAGTGCACCGCGGGACTACGAGCAGTACTTC. Its protein product is CSAPRDYEQYF.

This clone was picked up one time. J is TRBJ1-2 and V is TRBV6-5; maybe TRBD1 (5 bases). Germline CDR1 MNHEY, CDR2 SVGAGI. Trimming left V 6 bases short and J 4 bases short, with 12 bases between. This CDR3 comprises 13 residues. For the CDR3, the DNA is TGTGCCAGCAGACCGACAGTGATCTATGGCTACACCTTC. Protein: CASRPTVIYGYTF.

The chain combines TRBV21-1 with TRBJ1-1; the table's TRBD1 call for D was not verified on the DNA. TRBV21-1 is annotated as a pseudogene. The CDR3 runs to 15 residues. CDR3 protein: CASSKGAGGLHEAFF. The CDR3 DNA reads TGTGCCAGCAGCAAAGGGGCAGGGGGGCTACATGAAGCTTTCTTT.

The V call is TRBV28, the J call TRBJ1-5, with D uncertain. Germline V gene sequence: CDR1 MDHEN, CDR2 SYDVKM. V dropped 6 bases and J dropped 5 bases, with 8 bases sitting between them. The CDR3 spans 12 residues. This CDR3 is CASRKQDQPQHF. In DNA form, the CDR3 reads TGTGCCAGCAGAAAGCAGGATCAGCCCCAGCATTTT.

This chain uses TRBV7-8 with TRBJ1-2; a possible D gene is TRBD1 (6 bases). The CDR3 is made up of 15 amino acids. Germline CDR1 reads SGHVS; CDR2 reads FQNEAQ. V lost 5 bases and J lost 7, with 20 bases in between. CDR3 sequence (DNA): TGTGCCAGCAGCCTCCGGGACAAACCTGTTGGTGGCTACACCTTC. Amino acid sequence: CASSLRDKPVGGYTF.

This chain connects TRBV5-4 to TRBJ1-2; 9 bases are a match to TRBD1. Losses at the gene ends were 4 bases for V and 7 bases for J; bases not matched to a gene: 8. Germline CDR1 SGHNT, CDR2 YYREEE (reference sequence). The CDR3 sequence is 14 residues long. CDR3 in DNA: TGTGCCAGCAGCCCGCTGGACAGGGGAGGTGGCTACACCTTC. It yields the protein CASSPLDRGGGYTF.

This clone has just a few counts. The chain joins TRBV2 to TRBJ2-7, with a tentative D call TRBD1 (5 bases). Per germline, CDR1 SNHLY and CDR2 FYNNEI. Trimming removed 6 bases from V and 7 bases from J, with 10 bases in between. The CDR3 loop spans 11 amino acids. CDR3 coding DNA: TGTGCCAGCAGCGGCCAGGGAGAGCAGTACTTC. Translation: CASSGQGEQYF.

In this sample, this clone turned up a few times. This rearrangement joins TRBV16 to TRBJ1-5, with D possibly TRBD1 on 6 matching bases. This CDR3 has 15 residues. V lost 0 bases and J lost 7, with 13 bases in between. CDR1 is KGHSY, CDR2 FQNENV, per germline. The DNA of the CDR3 is TGTGCCAGCAGCCAATCGGGGCAGGGGATCCAGCCCCAGCATTTT. Its protein is CASSQSGQGIQPQHF. Drawing the rest from reference TRBV16 and TRBJ1-5, the complete variable domain is GEEVAQTPKHLVRGEGQKAKLYCAPIKGHSYVFWYQQVLKNEFKFLISFQNENVFDETGMPKERFSAKCLPNSPCSLEIQATKLEDSAVYFCASSQSGQGIQPQHFGDGTRLSIL.

The rearrangement links TRBV7-2 to TRBJ2-5, with D unresolved. Germline V lookup: CDR1 SGHTA, CDR2 FQGNSA. Deletions cut 3 bases from V and 5 bases from J, with 4 bases between. The CDR3 consists of 11 residues. The DNA for the CDR3 is TGTGCCAGCAGCTTGTCGGAGACCCAGTACTTC. This gives the protein CASSLSETQYF.

This chain connects TRBV2 to TRBJ2-3; D gene ambiguous. V dropped 4 bases and J dropped 3 bases, with 11 bases sitting between them. CDR1 SNHLY and CDR2 FYNNEI come from the germline V gene. This CDR3 comprises 14 residues. The CDR3 region is CASSVERSTDTQYF. The CDR3 nucleotides are TGTGCCAGCAGTGTTGAAAGGAGTACAGATACGCAGTATTTT.